A selection of T cell receptor beta chains follows, all from one sample in a study of cytomegalovirus exposure and HLA in healthy donors. The method was immunoSEQ multiplex PCR; TCRdb's version includes in-frame clones alone and lacks a portion of them. The sample yields 130,000 or so clones, of which the top ten take up 1.5% to 1.7%. What was sequenced was PBMCs. These receptors were obtained from a middle-aged woman in good health and CMV-seronegative. CDR3s include the opening cysteine and the closing phenylalanine or tryptophan. The D gene is left open where the match is weak.

TRBV5-1	TRBD2	TRBJ2-3	CASSQGRGSGDTQYF	TGCGCCAGCAGCCAAGGGCGGGGGAGTGGGGATACGCAGTATTTT
TRBV6-1	NA	TRBJ1-6	CASRRQAYSPLHF	TGTGCCAGCAGGCGACAGGCATATTCACCCCTCCACTTT
TRBV13	NA	TRBJ2-2	CASSQGYLGTGELFF	TGTGCCAGCAGTCAGGGGTACCTGGGCACCGGGGAGCTGTTTTTT
TRBV5-1	NA	TRBJ1-3	CASSLNTVSGNTIYF	TGCGCCAGCAGCTTGAATACGGTCTCTGGAAACACCATATATTTT
TRBV28	NA	TRBJ1-5	CASSPGGQPQHF	TGTGCCAGCAGTCCCGGGGGTCAGCCCCAGCATTTT
TRBV19	NA	TRBJ1-1	CASSSLGDTLNTEAFF	TGTGCCAGTAGTTCCTTGGGGGACACCTTGAACACTGAAGCTTTCTTT
TRBV9	TRBD2	TRBJ2-5	CASSWGGQETQYF	TGTGCCAGCAGCTGGGGGGGTCAAGAGACCCAGTACTTC
TRBV9	TRBD1	TRBJ1-2	CASSFGTGDYGYTF	TGTGCCAGCAGCTTCGGGACAGGGGACTATGGCTACACCTTC
TRBV9	TRBD1	TRBJ1-3	CASSARDRSGLSGNTIYF	TGTGCCAGCAGCGCGCGGGACAGGAGTGGGCTTAGCGGAAACACCATATATTTT
TRBV9	NA	TRBJ2-2	CASSSRGAVTGELFF	TGTGCCAGCAGCTCCCGGGGGGCGGTTACCGGGGAGCTGTTTTTT
TRBV4-3	NA	TRBJ2-7	CASSQEHGVGYEQYF	TGCGCCAGCAGCCAGGAGCACGGGGTAGGCTACGAGCAGTACTTC
TRBV27	NA	TRBJ1-6	CASRRPQGLNSPLHF	TGTGCCAGCAGGCGGCCGCAGGGACTGAATTCACCCCTCCACTTT
TRBV18	NA	TRBJ2-1	CASSLFPRTGSSYNEQFF	TGTGCCAGCTCCCTATTTCCGCGGACCGGGAGCTCCTACAATGAGCAGTTCTTC